These 11 T cell receptor beta chains were all obtained from the same sample, sequenced in a study of cytomegalovirus exposure and HLA in healthy donors. The PCR employed 60 Vbeta primers together with 13 Jbeta primers. The protocol was immunoSEQ multiplex PCR, while the TCRdb copy is restricted to in-frame clones and leaves out a portion. In the table there are 100,000 to 150,000 clones, just under 75% of which are singletons. Sequenced material: PBMCs. The source is a man aged 60-69 years in good health and CMV-seropositive.

This chain connects TRBV28 to TRBJ2-7; 9 bases agree with TRBD1. V dropped 8 bases and J dropped 2; count of bases not matched to a gene: 7. Germline V gene lookup returns CDR1 MDHEN and CDR2 SYDVKM. This CDR3 is built from 14 residues. The CDR3 region has the DNA TGTGCCAGCGGGCGACAGGGGGGGGCCTACGAGCAGTACTTC. Encoded protein: CASGRQGGAYEQYF.

This clone was recorded only once. CDR3 sequence: CASSPGGQGNTEAFF. The CDR3 region has the DNA TGTGCCAGCTCACCGGGGGGACAGGGGAACACTGAAGCTTTCTTT. The rearrangement links TRBV18 to TRBJ1-1, with 9 nucleotides matching TRBD1. CDR1 KGHSH and CDR2 LQKENI come from the germline V gene. The CDR3 length is 15 residues. The V and J ends lost 3 bases and 1 base, in that order; junction bases with no gene match: 3.

The CDR3 DNA is TGTGCCAGCAGTCCTGGGACAGGGCTTGAAGCTTTCTTT. Its protein is CASSPGTGLEAFF. This sequence joins TRBV28 and TRBJ1-1, with 9 bases that match TRBD1. V dropped 5 bases and J dropped 7; count of bases not matched to a gene: 5. Germline assignment: CDR1 MDHEN and CDR2 SYDVKM. This CDR3 region has 13 residues.

The rearrangement joins TRBV28 to TRBJ1-4, with unresolved D. V was pared by 2 bases and J by 3 bases, with 7 bases between. The CDR3 totals 14 residues. From germline, CDR1 is MDHEN and CDR2 SYDVKM. In nucleotides, the CDR3 is TGTGCCAGCAGTTTAACCGGGGCTAATGAAAAACTGTTTTTT. Encoded protein: CASSLTGANEKLFF.

This chain links TRBV7-9 with TRBJ2-5, with a possible D match to TRBD2 (6 bases). From germline, CDR1 is SEHNR and CDR2 FQNEAQ (reference sequence). This CDR3 spans 15 amino acids. Trimming took off 5 bases at V and 0 bases at J, with 13 bases between the two ends. CDR3 loop: CASSPGLPNQETQYF. CDR3 DNA sequence: TGTGCCAGCAGCCCGGGACTTCCGAACCAAGAGACCCAGTACTTC.

The CDR3 protein is CASSQYRGSYEQYF. CDR3 nucleotides: TGCGCCAGCAGCCAGTATAGGGGGTCCTACGAGCAGTACTTC. J is TRBJ2-7 and V is TRBV4-1, with D possibly matching TRBD1 (6 bases). The germline V gene has CDR1 MGHRA and CDR2 YSYEKL. The length of the CDR3 is 14 residues. The germline V and J ends were trimmed by 3 bases and 1 base, with 10 bases remaining between them.

The J gene is TRBJ1-1, the V gene TRBV5-4; D possibly corresponds to TRBD1 (5 bases). The length of the CDR3 is 15 residues. Trimming removed 1 base from V and 0 bases from J, with 10 bases in between. The germline gives CDR1 SGHNT, CDR2 YYREEE (reference sequence). CDR3 protein: CASSLMQGMNTEAFF. The DNA of the CDR3 is TGTGCCAGCAGCTTGATGCAGGGAATGAACACTGAAGCTTTCTTT.

This clone was observed a few times. This chain connects TRBV10-3 to TRBJ2-7, with 8 bases that match TRBD1. Trimming removed 3 bases from V and 7 bases from J; junction bases left unmatched: 11. The CDR3 has 15 amino acids. Germline V CDR1 and CDR2: ENHRY, SYGVKD. The CDR3 spells CAISETRTGMGEQYF. CDR3 sequence (DNA): TGTGCCATCAGTGAAACAAGGACAGGGATGGGGGAGCAGTACTTC.

The genes are TRBV2 and TRBJ1-4, with TRBD1 identical over 11 bases. Trimming cost V 5 bases and J 5 bases; bases outside gene matches: 7. CDR1 and CDR2 (germline): SNHLY, FYNNEI. The CDR3 is 16 residues long. The CDR3 spells CASSLDRGRVNEKLFF. The CDR3 DNA reads as TGTGCCAGCAGTTTGGACAGGGGGCGCGTAAATGAAAAACTGTTTTTT.

The gene calls are TRBV5-1 and TRBJ1-4; D gene ambiguous. Trimming cost V 4 bases and J 0 bases, with 16 bases left between them. In germline, CDR1 is SGHRS, CDR2 YFSETQ. The CDR3 length is 17 residues. The CDR3 coding sequence is TGCGCCAGCAGCCTGGGAGCGGGCCGGCCAACTAATGAAAAACTGTTTTTT. Encoded protein: CASSLGAGRPTNEKLFF.

Notes on this clone: An end of the junction does not agree with germline; a read error may underlie this. The genes are TRBV11-2 and TRBJ1-2; 7 bases align to TRBD1. Germline V gene lookup returns CDR1 SGHAT and CDR2 FQNNGV. The CDR3 runs to 15 residues. This chain's CDR3 is CASTSLRRGYYGYPF. Here the CDR3 DNA reads TGTGCCAGCACCTCCTTACGCAGGGGGTATTATGGCTACCCCTTC.